The present T cell receptor (beta chain) was sequenced within a study of cytomegalovirus exposure and HLA in healthy donors (dated by TCRdb to about 2017). A note on the overall study: An earlier analysis of some 600 of the donors reported 250 to 300 Gb of sequence data and 95 million to 140 million unique TCR beta sequences obtained from about 179 million T cells. Approximately 310 gigabases of sequencing data and 70 million to 85 million unique TCR sequences were included in an early release covering about 620 HLA-typed donors. The genetic ancestry cluster associated with self-reported Caucasian donors included about 81% of the approximately 430 genotyped donors. The aim of the study was to test whether cataloging public T cell receptors could identify signatures of past pathogen exposure. The study used immunosequencing to profile the T cell repertoires of 666 subjects and linked those repertoires to cytomegalovirus serostatus. In addition to the first cohort of 666 subjects, a separate validation cohort of 100 to 150 different subjects was used. High-throughput TCR immunosequencing, statistical association of individual TCRs with disease status, and machine learning were combined to predict cytomegalovirus infection status. A later analysis re-examined previously published TCR beta repertoires from roughly 720 donors and added high-resolution HLA genotyping to investigate patterns of TCR occurrence. The later analysis used no new phenotypic data to find candidate immune exposures, relying instead on TCR beta sequences and their occurrence across donors. An earlier analysis of fewer than 750 of the donors used high-throughput TCR beta sequencing to judge whether each TCR beta V gene segment behaved as functional or pseudogenic. Donor age, sex, ethnicity and CMV serostatus were collected together with the repertoire data. A later genetic analysis used genome-wide SNP genotypes for about 60% of the 666 donors, treating that subset as a discovery cohort. All discovery cohort repertoires had been generated using a single sequencing platform. HLA typing covered class I and class II loci at four-digit resolution. Typing coverage differed by locus: A, B, C, DRB1 and DQB1 were typed in roughly 620-640 donors, DQA1 in about 510, DPA1 in roughly 590, and DPB1 in roughly 450. Because of strong linkage in the cohort, roughly five DR-DQ haplotypes were treated as single units for association and clustering. Among roughly 400 genotyped donors of the cohort, an average of about 240,000 unique TCR beta nucleotide sequences were sequenced per donor, approximately 20% of them non-productive.

Library generation was performed with the immunoSEQ multiplex PCR assay. A mixture of 60 forward primers for TCR Vbeta segments and 13 reverse primers for TCR Jbeta segments was used in the multiplex PCR. Amplification of the CDR3 region of rearranged TCR beta genes was performed with a multiplex PCR assay on genomic DNA. The Illumina HiSeq System was used to sequence the amplified TCR beta libraries as 87-base-pair reads. On the study's bioinformatics: A later analysis counted tens of millions of unique TCR beta chains across the 500 to 850 repertoires, and roughly 9.9 million of these chains were shared by at least two donors. Raw reads were error-corrected and collapsed into unique sequences by a nearest-neighbor algorithm in which closely related sequences were merged to remove PCR and sequencing errors. CDR3 sequences were aligned to IMGT reference sequences to assign V, D and J gene segments. Each retained sequence needed at least a six-nucleotide match to both a V gene segment and a J gene segment. Rearrangements were classified as productive when the CDR3 lacked stop codons and remained in frame with V and J, and all other rearrangements were classified as non-productive. CDR3 was defined according to IMGT convention as the region running from the second conserved V-encoded cysteine to the conserved J-encoded phenylalanine. The earlier analysis of about 620 of the donors excluded sequences that lacked an unambiguous match to a single V gene segment. In an earlier analysis of 587 of the donors, a V segment was called functional when productive rearrangements were above 56.7%, and segregating when the standard deviation between donors exceeded 5%. To diagnose cytomegalovirus status from the catalog of TCR beta chain sequences, a statistical classification framework was built. A later analysis assigned V and J genes by comparing TCR nucleotide sequences with IMGT/GENE-DB human TR gene sequences. Using the TCRdist pipeline, a later analysis assigned CDR3 sequences along with most-parsimonious VDJ recombination scenarios. In a later analysis, each TCR beta chain was defined by its CDR3 amino acid sequence together with its V-gene family, and reads without a unique V-gene family were excluded. To address suspected cross-contamination and a sequencing artifact, a later analysis removed over 500 highly shared, low-generation-probability nucleotide sequences. For each public chain, a later analysis derived a clonal expansion index from normalized ranks of inferred template counts within each repertoire. In a later analysis, generation probabilities were computed with a VDJ recombination model fitted to out-of-frame rearrangements, and the resulting probabilities were checked against IGoR. In a later analysis, TCR-TCR, TCR-HLA and TCR-CMV co-occurrence was scored with hypergeometric tests, and a repertoire-size bias correction was applied to TCR pairs. In a later analysis, false discovery rates were estimated by permuting HLA or CMV assignments 20 times. In a later analysis, co-occurring TCRs were grouped using DBSCAN, and TCRdist sequence similarity was added for clustering within HLA-allele-positive subsets. Co-occurrence clustering excluded repertoires with fewer than 30,000 or more than 120,000 public chains, plus five with anomalous nucleotide sharing. TCRdb took over this immuneACCESS table, retaining in-frame rearrangements with V and J assigned. Such tables are incomplete; in checked studies, under half of the missing clones stem from an unresolved V gene, and the remainder is unexplained. V, J and clone size reflect that table, while D and trimming were determined from the DNA. The sample profile shows roughly 120,000 clones; 73% of them were found once. The leading ten clones occupy about 4.5% of the sample.

The cohort consisted of fewer than 700 healthy bone marrow donors. At the time of sampling, every cohort member was nominally healthy, though immune exposures that went unrecorded were likely present. The donor was CMV seropositive and belonged to the group of 250 to 350 seropositive cohort members. A peripheral blood sample was provided by each donor, and peripheral blood mononuclear cells were used for TCR beta sequencing. Genomic DNA extraction from the blood cell samples was performed with the Qiagen DNeasy Blood Extraction Kit. Spanning cysteine to phenylalanine, the CDR3 consists of 14 amino acids. Solely the CDR3 DNA is kept, with 42 bases framed from the first base. V is trimmed back by 5 bases and J by 2 bases, and the junction contains 3 bases that no gene match accounts for. CDR1 and CDR2 are drawn from the germline V gene (reference sequence): LNHDA, SQIVND. Regarding this clone: The antigen it recognizes is unknown. Qualities for individual bases were not recorded, and no much larger clone is one base off.

Results the study describes overall, beyond this receptor: Sequencing depth was assumed to be roughly uniform across donors in the presence/absence analyses, though that assumption may not hold. Compared with equally common non-associated chains, HLA-associated TCR beta chains in a later analysis were more clonally expanded and had lower generation probabilities. Because counts were too low, about 17 rarely observed V segments, including chromosome 9 orphons, were excluded from the earlier analysis of 587 of the donors. The only immune exposure information available for the cohort was CMV serostatus. Specific HLA alleles were associated with over 15,000 TCR beta sequences at a false discovery rate of 0.05 in a later analysis. According to a later analysis, TCR association rates differed among HLA loci, with DRB1 alleles showing the most associated TCRs and HLA-C alleles showing the fewest. Most TCR sequences were observed very rarely across donors, whereas some public TCRs were present in many individuals. A further reported finding was that TCR beta sequences accurately predicted the HLA-A and HLA-B alleles for most subjects in the first cohort. An association between a missense DCLRE1C variant and V-gene and J-gene trimming of TCR beta chains was found in a later genetic analysis and replicated in an independent cohort. HLA typing was unavailable for some donors at each locus, so association tests used only the typed subset. In a later analysis, most CMV-associated TCR beta chains were found to appear HLA-restricted, with HLA associations seemingly driven largely by CMV exposure. Linkage disequilibrium might explain the correlated functional status among segregating V segments, but an unknown experimental factor could not be excluded. Strong co-occurrence of HLA alleles, especially DR and DQ, made assigning TCR associations to individual alleles difficult. In an earlier analysis of approximately 590 of the donors, most TCR beta V segments appeared in productive rearrangements about 90% or about 30% of the time, broadly matching IMGT annotations. A group of highly shared sequence variants was considered likely to be a technical artifact of the sequencing pipeline. The cohort was sequenced for TCR beta chains only, and without alpha or paired-chain data the features that could be detected were limited. The classifier was reported to diagnose cytomegalovirus status with high specificity and sensitivity in both the original cohort and the validation cohort. The authors suggested that the approach could potentially be generalized to other disease states and immunological phenotypes. According to a later genetic analysis, donors in an Asian-associated ancestry cluster had fewer N-insertions in productive TCRs than the roughly 660-donor mean. According to a later analysis, parvovirus B19, influenza, CMV and Epstein-Barr virus appeared linked to several top co-occurrence clusters. The study gave a list of some 150 TCR beta chains associated with cytomegalovirus. In vitro tests confirmed that a few of the cytomegalovirus-associated TCR beta chains recognize cytomegalovirus antigens. Some IMGT-functional V segments, including TRBV6-2 and TRBV6-3, could not be told apart with the 87-base-pair reads, so those segments were excluded.

The material sequenced was PBMCs. The sequence links TRBV19 to TRBJ2-7, with TRBD1 identical over 10 junction bases. The source of this sequence is a man between 60 and 70 years old in good health and CMV-seropositive. Here the CDR3 is given as CASSQGTGAYEQYF. In nucleotides, the sequence is TGTGCCAGTAGTCAGGGGACAGGGGCCTACGAGCAGTACTTC.